This record looks at one T cell receptor beta chain sequence and its context. What it binds is unknown. The CDR3 is 15 amino acids. CDR1 LNHDA and CDR2 SQIVND come from the germline V gene (reference sequence). V lost 3 bases to trimming and J lost 5 bases; unmatched junction nucleotides: 6. Healthy bone marrow donors made up the cohort. This sample was taken from a study of cytomegalovirus exposure and HLA in healthy donors. Both 60 Vbeta primers and 13 Jbeta primers went into the PCR. Data came from immunoSEQ multiplex PCR; TCRdb stores just in-frame clones and leaves some out. This sample yields approximately 160,000 clones, of which approximately 72% are seen a single time; roughly 1.4% belongs to the top ten. Overall study findings and caveats: HLA alleles showed associations with 15,000 to 20,000 TCR beta sequences in a later analysis, at a 0.05 false discovery rate. In presence/absence analyses, roughly uniform sequencing depth across donors was assumed.

The clonotype comes from a man in his forties or fifties in good health and CMV-seronegative. The chain has TRBV19 and TRBJ1-4; TRBD1 aligns across 7 bases. The sample consisted of PBMCs. CDR3 protein: CASSIYTGANEKLFF. As DNA, the CDR3 is TGTGCCAGTAGTATTTATACAGGGGCCAATGAAAAACTGTTTTTT.